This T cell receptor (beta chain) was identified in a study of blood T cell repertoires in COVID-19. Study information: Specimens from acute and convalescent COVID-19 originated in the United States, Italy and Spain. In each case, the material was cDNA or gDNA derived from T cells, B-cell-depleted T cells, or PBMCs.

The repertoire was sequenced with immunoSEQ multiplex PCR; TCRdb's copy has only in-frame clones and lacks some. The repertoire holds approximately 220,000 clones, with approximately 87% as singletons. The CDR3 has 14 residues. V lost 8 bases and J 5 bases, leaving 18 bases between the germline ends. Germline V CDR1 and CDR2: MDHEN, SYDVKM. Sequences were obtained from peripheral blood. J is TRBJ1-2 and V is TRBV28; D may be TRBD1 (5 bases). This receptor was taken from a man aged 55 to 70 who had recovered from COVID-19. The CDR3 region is CASEGSGRTYGYTF. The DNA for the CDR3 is TGTGCCAGCGAAGGAAGCGGGAGGACATATGGCTACACCTTC.